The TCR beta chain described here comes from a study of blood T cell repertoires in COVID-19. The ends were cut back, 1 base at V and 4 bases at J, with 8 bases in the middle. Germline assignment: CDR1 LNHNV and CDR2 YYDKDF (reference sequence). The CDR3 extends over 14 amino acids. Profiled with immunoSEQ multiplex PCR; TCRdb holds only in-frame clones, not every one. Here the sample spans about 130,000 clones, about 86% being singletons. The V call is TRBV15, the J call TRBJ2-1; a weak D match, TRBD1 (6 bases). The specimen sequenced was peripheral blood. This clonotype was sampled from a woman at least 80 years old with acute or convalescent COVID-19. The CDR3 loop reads CATSRGGQYNEQFF. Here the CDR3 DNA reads TGTGCCACCAGCAGAGGAGGACAGTACAATGAGCAGTTCTTC.